The 26 T cell receptor beta chains presented below share a single source sample, sequenced in a study of Graves' ophthalmopathy and Graves' hyperthyroidism. The study amplified TCR beta CDR3 regions using RNA transcripts. Following a first-round RT-PCR that used HTBI primers, a second-round multiplex PCR was carried out. Each CDR3 protein is one row after TCRdb ran MiXCR on the multiplex PCR reads. The profile shows just over 600,000 distinct CDR3 sequences, 22% of them singletons. Sample: peripheral blood. Receptors originate from a woman under 30 with stable Graves' hyperthyroidism. Some clones in this sample may be carry-over from other donors' samples.

In this sample, this clonotype turned up many times. CDR3 sequence: CASSLLGNEAFF. Here the CDR3 DNA reads TGTGCCAGCAGCCTCCTTGGTAATGAAGCTTTCTTT. The chain carries TRBV28 and TRBJ1-1; no clear D gene. CDR1 and CDR2 (germline): MDHEN, SYDVKM. This CDR3 is 12 amino acids long. Trimming left V 6 bases short and J 7 bases short, with 12 bases between.

This clonotype was observed at least ten times. The V gene is TRBV19, the J gene TRBJ2-7; D is unresolved. The V and J ends lost 9 bases and 3 bases respectively, with 12 bases between them. This CDR3 has 12 residues. The germline V gene has CDR1 LNHDA and CDR2 SQIVND (reference sequence). The DNA of the CDR3 is TGTGCCAGCTCCGACCGAGACTACGAGCAGTACTTC. Its protein is CASSDRDYEQYF.

The gene calls are TRBV6-1 and TRBJ1-2; 8 bases match TRBD1. V shed 2 bases and J 5 bases; nucleotides not matched to a gene: 7. The CDR3 runs 15 residues. Germline assignment: CDR1 MNHNS and CDR2 SASEGT. CDR3 sequence reads: CASSEIGTGKYGYTF. CDR3 nucleotide sequence: TGTGCCAGCAGTGAAATCGGGACAGGAAAGTATGGCTACACCTTC.

The rearrangement links TRBV6-5 to TRBJ2-5; 12 nucleotides match TRBD2. The V gene's germline CDR1 is MNHEY and CDR2 SVGAGI. V trimming: 4 bases; J trimming: 5 bases; junction bases outside the gene matches: 5. This CDR3 is 15 amino acids long. This chain's CDR3 is CASSSSGGARETQYF. CDR3 coding DNA: TGTGCCAGCAGTTCTAGCGGGGGGGCTCGGGAGACCCAGTACTTC.

This clonotype was seen a handful of times. The CDR3 is CASSQEWGGRFAGELFF. In DNA, the CDR3 is TGCGCCAGCAGCCAAGAGTGGGGGGGGCGGTTTGCCGGGGAGCTGTTTTTT. The genes are TRBV4-1 and TRBJ2-2; tentatively, D is TRBD2 (7 bases). Deletions cut 0 bases from V and 6 bases from J, with 17 bases between. This CDR3 has 17 residues. CDR1 is MGHRA and CDR2 is YSYEKL in the germline V gene.

This clonotype was seen more than once but under ten times. The V call is TRBV20-1, the J call TRBJ1-5; 7 nucleotides match TRBD1. CDR1 DFQATT and CDR2 SNEGSKA come from the germline V gene (reference sequence). The CDR3 contains 16 residues. The ends lost 3 bases at V and 0 bases at J; junction bases unmatched: 8. The CDR3 DNA follows: TGCAGTGCTAGGGGGACAGCCGCTTATAGCAATCAGCCCCAGCATTTT. Protein sequence: CSARGTAAYSNQPQHF.

This clonotype showed up many times. J is TRBJ2-4 and V is TRBV15; 8 bases align to TRBD1. The CDR3 has 15 amino acids. The junction had 3 bases not matched to a gene; V was cut back by 0 bases and J by 5 bases. Germline V gene lookup returns CDR1 LNHNV and CDR2 YYDKDF (reference sequence). CDR3 amino acids: CATSRDGQGQNIQYF. CDR3 in DNA: TGTGCCACCAGCAGAGATGGACAGGGCCAAAACATTCAGTACTTC.

This clonotype was seen more than once but under ten times. V gene TRBV30 combines with J gene TRBJ1-3; 8 nucleotides line up with TRBD1. Germline V gene sequence: CDR1 GTSNPN, CDR2 SVGIG (reference sequence). The CDR3 length is 16 residues. With 0 bases clipped from V and 4 bases from J, the junction kept 8 bases outside the gene matches. The CDR3 region is CAWSVGQGARGNTIYF. The CDR3 region has the DNA TGTGCCTGGAGTGTGGGGCAGGGGGCGAGAGGAAACACCATATATTTT.

The sample holds many counts of this clonotype. This rearrangement joins TRBV28 to TRBJ2-5; TRBD1 or TRBD2 may be the D gene (5 bases each). The CDR3 extends over 15 amino acids. Germline lookup yields CDR1 MDHEN and CDR2 SYDVKM. V was pared by 7 bases and J by 5 bases, with 20 bases between. The CDR3 bases are TGTGCCAGCAACGGGGCGATAGGTAACGGGGAGACCCAGTACTTC. Its translation: CASNGAIGNGETQYF.

This clonotype was recorded many times. The rearrangement uses TRBV7-3 and TRBJ1-1, with unresolved D. The V and J ends lost 10 bases and 0 bases respectively, with 18 bases between them. Germline CDR1 is SGHTA and CDR2 is FQGTGA. The CDR3 loop spans 15 amino acids. The CDR3 region is CANPRVPPMNTEAFF. Written as DNA, the CDR3 is TGTGCCAACCCGCGGGTGCCGCCAATGAACACTGAAGCTTTCTTT.

This clonotype was observed many times. The chain employs TRBV20-1 and TRBJ2-4; the match to TRBD2 covers 9 bases. From germline, CDR1 is DFQATT and CDR2 SNEGSKA (reference sequence). The junction had 5 bases not matched to a gene; V was cut back by 5 bases and J by 0 bases. The CDR3 is 15 amino acids. The DNA of the CDR3 is TGCAGTGCTTCGGCGGGGGGGCCAGCCAAAAACATTCAGTACTTC. It specifies CSASAGGPAKNIQYF.

This clonotype has ten or more counts. One end of the junction is discordant with germline, which a read error may explain. The V and J genes are TRBV27 and TRBJ1-2; TRBD1 is a possible D gene (5 bases). CDR3 length: 13 amino acids. Germline V lookup: CDR1 MNHEY, CDR2 SMNVEV (reference sequence). This chain's CDR3 is CANSFRQNYGYTF. CDR3 coding DNA: TGTGCCAACAGTTTCAGACAGAACTATGGCTACACCTTC.

V and J are TRBV10-2 and TRBJ1-5, with D tentatively TRBD1 (6 bases). The germline gives CDR1 WSHSY, CDR2 SAAADI. Deletions cut 4 bases from V and 4 bases from J, with 14 bases between. The CDR3 contains 15 residues. For the CDR3, the DNA is TGCGCCAGCAGTGGGAAGGGGGGCAGTAATCAGCCCCAGCATTTT. Protein: CASSGKGGSNQPQHF.

This clonotype was counted at least ten times. The chain recombines TRBV2 with TRBJ1-6; 9 bases are a match to TRBD1. V dropped 4 bases and J dropped 9; count of bases not matched to a gene: 7. In germline, CDR1 is SNHLY, CDR2 FYNNEI. This CDR3 contains 15 residues. The CDR3 here is CASSGTGEFSSPLHF. The DNA of the CDR3 is TGTGCCAGCAGTGGGACAGGGGAGTTTAGTTCACCCCTCCACTTT.

Of note for this clonotype: The germline gene is not matched at one end of the junction; a read error may be the cause. The J gene is TRBJ1-1, the V gene TRBV5-1, with D maybe TRBD1 (5 bases). The germline V gene has CDR1 SGHRS and CDR2 YFSETQ. This CDR3 is 14 amino acids long. The CDR3 DNA reads as TGCGCCAGCAGCTTGAGGGGTCCGGGCACTGAAGCTGTCTTT. As protein: CASSLRGPGTEAVF.

This clonotype was picked up many times. DNA of the CDR3: TGCAGCGTTGGGCAGGGGGGATCTGGAAACACCATATATTTT. This translates into CSVGQGGSGNTIYF. The rearrangement joins TRBV29-1 to TRBJ1-3; TRBD1 agrees at 7 bases. The CDR3 is 14 residues long. Germline assignment: CDR1 SQVTM and CDR2 ANQGSEA. Losses at the gene ends were 4 bases for V and 1 base for J; bases not matched to a gene: 4. Filled out from reference TRBV29-1 and TRBJ1-3, the complete variable domain reads SAVISQKPSRDICQRGTSLTIQCQVDSQVTMMFWYRQQPGQSLTLIATANQGSEATYESGFVIDKFPISRPNLTFSTLTVSNMSPEDSSIYLCSVGQGGSGNTIYFGEGSWLTVV.

J is TRBJ1-5 and V is TRBV12-3 or TRBV12-4; D might be TRBD1 (6 bases). This CDR3 contains 16 residues. Deletions cut 3 bases from V and 2 bases from J, with 14 bases between. CDR3 in amino acids: CASSLGRGGGNQPQHF. The CDR3 nucleotides are TGTGCCAGCAGTTTGGGCAGGGGAGGTGGCAATCAGCCCCAGCATTTT.

CDR3 nucleotide sequence: TGTGCCAGCAGCTTAGCCCCCGGGACAGGGGGCTTCCATCAGCCCCAGCATTTT. It specifies CASSLAPGTGGFHQPQHF. The gene calls are TRBV11-1 and TRBJ1-5; 12 bases fit TRBD1. Germline V CDR1 and CDR2: SGHAT, FQDESV (reference sequence). The V gene end was trimmed by 0 bases and the J gene end by 5 bases; junction bases not matched to a gene: 8. This CDR3 spans 18 amino acids.

This clonotype has only a few counts. V gene TRBV20-1 combines with J gene TRBJ2-7; 11 nucleotides line up with TRBD1. The CDR3 is made up of 15 amino acids. CDR1 is DFQATT, CDR2 SNEGSKA, per germline (reference sequence). After removal of 5 bases from V and 2 bases from J, the junction contained 8 bases not matched to a gene. CDR3 sequence (DNA): TGCAGTGCTCCATATATGGGACAGGGGGCCTACGAGCAGTACTTC. Amino acid sequence: CSAPYMGQGAYEQYF.

This clonotype was counted at least ten times. The chain combines TRBV11-2 with TRBJ1-1; possible D gene TRBD1, 6 bases. Trimming pared 5 bases from V and 5 bases from J, leaving 15 bases between. Germline CDR1 and CDR2: SGHAT and FQNNGV. The CDR3 spans 14 residues. CDR3 amino acids: CASSPWTDETEAFF. Here the CDR3 DNA reads TGTGCCAGCAGCCCCTGGACAGACGAGACTGAAGCTTTCTTT.

This clonotype showed up many times. This chain joins TRBV20-1 and TRBJ2-5; the D is unclear. V was clipped by 4 bases and J by 3 bases, with 18 bases between them. CDR3 length equals 15 residues. Germline CDR1 reads DFQATT; CDR2 reads SNEGSKA (reference sequence). In DNA form, the CDR3 reads TGCAGTGCTACCCCCGGGCCATCCCGGGAAGAGACCCAGTACTTC. Translation gives CSATPGPSREETQYF.

The chain is built from TRBV6-1 and TRBJ1-2; 7 bases agree with TRBD1. Germline CDR1 is MNHNS and CDR2 is SASEGT. This CDR3 spans 13 amino acids. J gave up 8 bases and V 3 bases, and 6 bases lay outside the gene matches. In DNA, the CDR3 is TGTGCCAGCAGTGATGGGGGGACAGTCGGCTACACCTTC. Translated, it gives CASSDGGTVGYTF.

DNA for the CDR3: TGTGCCAGCAGTTACAGCATTGGAATCTATAGCAATCAGCCCCAGCATTTT. Residues: CASSYSIGIYSNQPQHF. J is TRBJ1-5 and V is TRBV6-2 or TRBV6-3, with D unclear. V lost 2 bases to trimming and J lost 0 bases, with 14 bases between them. The CDR3 is 17 residues long. Germline V gene lookup returns CDR1 MNHEY and CDR2 SVGEGT.

This clonotype showed up many times. The gene calls are TRBV12-3 or TRBV12-4 and TRBJ1-5, with D possibly being TRBD1 (6 bases). CDR3 length: 14 residues. V was clipped by 6 bases and J by 3 bases, with 12 bases between them. CDR3 DNA: TGTGCCAGCAGGGCAGACAGGAACAATCAGCCCCAGCATTTT. Encoded protein: CASRADRNNQPQHF.

J is TRBJ1-2 and V is TRBV27, with a possible D match to TRBD1 (6 bases). The CDR3 length is 15 residues. Trimming stripped 8 bases from V and 5 bases from J, with 21 bases between. The germline gives CDR1 MNHEY, CDR2 SMNVEV (reference sequence). CDR3 nucleotides: TGTGCCAGCGGTGACAGGAGAACGTCTTTTTATGGCTACACCTTC. This codes for CASGDRRTSFYGYTF.

The V gene is TRBV6-1, the J gene TRBJ1-1; 8 bases are shared with TRBD1. This CDR3 has 15 amino acids. Germline-derived CDR1 and CDR2 are MNHNS and SASEGT. The J segment lost 1 base and the V segment lost 0 bases, leaving 1 base of the junction unmatched. In nucleotides, the CDR3 is TGTGCCAGCAGTGAAGCGACAGGGGCGAACACTGAAGCTTTCTTT. Translation gives CASSEATGANTEAFF.